This entry lists 8 T cell receptor beta chains sequenced from one sample in a study of response to subunit inactivated influenza vaccine. TCRdb re-called the RT-PCR reads through MiXCR, storing one row per CDR3 protein. The sample includes about half a million distinct CDR3 sequences, about a tenth of them seen just once. The specimen comprised PBMCs from blood, sampled 35 to 45 days after vaccination. Receptors originate from a man over 45 who received an inactivated influenza vaccine.

This clonotype showed up just a few times. At one boundary the junction diverges from the germline segment, which might be a read error. The chain couples TRBV7-2 to TRBJ2-1; 10 bases align to TRBD1. CDR1 and CDR2 from the germline V gene are SGHTA and FQGNSA. The CDR3 runs to 15 residues. CDR3 sequence (DNA): TGCGCCAGCAGCCCTCGGACAGGGGGAACCAATGAGCAGTTCTTC. Its protein product is CASSPRTGGTNEQFF. The whole variable domain, filled in from reference TRBV7-2 and TRBJ2-1, reads GAGVSQSPSNKVTEKGKDVELRCDPISGHTALYWYRQSLGQGLEFLIYFQGNSAPDKSGLPSDRFSAERTGGSVSTLTIQRTQQEDSAVYLCASSPRTGGTNEQFFGPGTRLTVL.

This clonotype was seen repeatedly, ten times or more. The gene calls are TRBV12-3 or TRBV12-4 and TRBJ2-7; D is perhaps TRBD2 (5 bases). Trimming left V 0 bases short and J 4 bases short, with 16 bases between. This CDR3 is built from 16 residues. CDR3 DNA sequence: TGTGCCAGCAGTTTAGCGAATCGGGCCCCGGGGTACGAGCAGTACTTC. Protein sequence: CASSLANRAPGYEQYF.

This clonotype was detected a few times. The V gene is TRBV20-1, the J gene TRBJ2-5, with TRBD2 matching 7 bases. Germline V gene lookup returns CDR1 DFQATT and CDR2 SNEGSKA (reference sequence). The length of the CDR3 is 12 residues. Trimming cost V 6 bases and J 2 bases; bases outside gene matches: 3. The CDR3 is CSAGLQQETQYF. The CDR3 bases are TGCAGTGCGGGACTACAACAAGAGACCCAGTACTTC.

V usage is TRBV7-9 and J usage is TRBJ2-7, with 7 bases aligning to TRBD1. V lost 4 bases, J lost 1 base, and 10 bases stayed unmatched. This CDR3 is built from 16 residues. CDR1 is SEHNR and CDR2 is FQNEAQ in the germline V gene (reference sequence). The DNA of the CDR3 is TGTGCCAGCAGCTCTACGAAAGGGGGCATATCCTACGAGCAGTACTTC. Its protein product is CASSSTKGGISYEQYF.

This clonotype has just a few counts. The chain links TRBV10-3 to TRBJ2-7, with D unclear. Germline-derived CDR1 and CDR2 are ENHRY and SYGVKD. Trimming removed 4 bases from V and 4 bases from J, with 8 bases in between. This CDR3 spans 12 amino acids. CDR3 in amino acids: CAISADGYEQYF. The CDR3 DNA sequence: TGTGCCATCAGTGCGGACGGTTACGAGCAGTACTTC.

This rearrangement joins TRBV12-3 or TRBV12-4 to TRBJ2-5, with TRBD1 matching 7 bases. The CDR3 has 12 residues. V dropped 8 bases and J dropped 7; count of bases not matched to a gene: 7. CDR3 DNA sequence: TGTGCCAGCGGAACAGGGGATTGGACCCAGTACTTC. Translated: CASGTGDWTQYF.

This clonotype was seen a handful of times. The chain couples TRBV15 to TRBJ2-7; D not resolved. Germline assignment: CDR1 LNHNV and CDR2 YYDKDF (reference sequence). With 4 bases removed from V and 8 bases from J, the gap between germline ends came to 18 bases. There are 14 residues in the CDR3. CDR3 nucleotides: TGTGCCACCAGCACTAGACCAAGGTCTCAGAAGCAGTACTTC. This encodes CATSTRPRSQKQYF.

This sequence joins TRBV2 and TRBJ2-5; no definite D call. Trimming removed 4 bases at V and 7 bases at J, with 22 bases between. The length of the CDR3 is 16 residues. The germline gives CDR1 SNHLY, CDR2 FYNNEI. In nucleotides, the CDR3 is TGTGCCAGCAGTGTCGATCCAGCTAATACCAAAGGGACCCAGTACTTC. This translates into CASSVDPANTKGTQYF.